The following is a T cell receptor beta chain sequence with its context. The CDR3 is 15 residues long. Germline loops: CDR1 SGHTA, CDR2 FQGNSA. J gave up 0 bases and V 11 bases, and 9 bases lay outside the gene matches. Using immunoSEQ multiplex PCR, the repertoire was profiled, and TCRdb retains in-frame clones only, with some absent. The table has 73,000 or so clones, roughly 89% seen once. This sample was included in a study of T cell changes during pregnancy in multiple sclerosis. The sample here was peripheral blood, taken in the second trimester of pregnancy. This TCR was recovered from a female donor with multiple sclerosis, enrolled in a pregnancy study. The chain carries TRBV7-2 and TRBJ2-1, with 8 positions matching TRBD2. The CDR3 DNA reads as TGTGCCTCCACTAGCGGTCCAAGCTCCTACAATGAGCAGTTCTTC. This encodes CASTSGPSSYNEQFF.